This TCR beta chain was recovered during a study of blood T cell repertoires in COVID-19. CDR1 and CDR2 from the germline V gene are PRHDT and FYEKMQ (reference sequence). Trimming removed 4 bases from V and 0 bases from J, with 10 bases in between. CDR3 size: 15 residues. TCRdb's table, derived via immunoSEQ multiplex PCR, lists solely in-frame clones and lacks some. This repertoire shows some 86,000 clones, roughly 88% found once; its top ten account for more than 25%. The chain uses TRBV13 and TRBJ1-3, with a weak D call TRBD1 (6 bases). The receptor comes from a woman of 80 years or more with active or convalescent COVID-19. Sequencing used peripheral blood. The CDR3 DNA sequence: TGTGCCAGCAGCTCCAGGGGAAGCTCTGGAAACACCATATATTTT. Protein sequence: CASSSRGSSGNTIYF.